These 20 T cell receptor beta chains originate from one sample sequenced in a study of T cells in women clearing cervical HPV infection. This table comes from immunoSEQ multiplex PCR, and its TCRdb copy is limited to in-frame clones, with some not included. This repertoire comprises 45,000 to 55,000 clones; its ten largest clones make up 0.95% to 1%. Sequencing was performed on blood buffy coat. The receptor source for this set is a woman between 18 and 70 years old with a cervical HPV16 infection that either progressed to CIN3+ or cleared (not recorded which).

Notes on this clone: With the read ending 3 residues before the CDR3 end, the germline J gene is used to fill in that end. The chain is built from TRBV5-1 and TRBJ2-1; a weak D match, TRBD2 (6 bases). The germline V gene encodes CDR1 SGHRS and CDR2 YFSETQ. V was cut by 2 bases and J by 1 base, with 13 bases left in between. The CDR3 is made up of 16 amino acids. The CDR3 sequence is CASSFTSLSSYNEQFF. CDR3 DNA (partial): TGCGCCAGCAGCTTCACTAGCCTTTCTTCCTACAATGAG.

Turning to this clone: The read falls 3 residues short of the CDR3 end, and the missing part is taken from the germline J gene. V gene TRBV7-3 combines with J gene TRBJ2-3; TRBD1 is a possible D gene (5 bases). Per germline, CDR1 SGHTA and CDR2 FQGTGA. The CDR3 is 17 residues long. The covered CDR3 bases are TGTGCCAGCAGCGAAAGGGGCGCGACAGTCGGCGGAGAGACG. Translating gives CASSERGATVGGET. The entire CDR3 protein reads CASSERGATVGGETQYF.

A word on this clone: With the read ending 3 residues before the CDR3 end, the germline J gene is used to fill in that end. This chain links TRBV7-3 with TRBJ1-2, with unresolved D. The CDR3 has 15 residues. CDR1 is SGHTA and CDR2 is FQGTGA in the germline V gene. CDR3 bases read: TGTGCCAGCAGCTTAAAGCTAGCGGGCCACAATGAC. Amino acid sequence: CASSLKLAGHND. The full CDR3 reads CASSLKLAGHNDYTF.

The chain's CDR3 is CASSQGGYNSPLHF. Incomplete CDR3 DNA: TGTGCCAGTTCCCAGGGGGGCTATAATTCACCC. The chain is built from TRBV7-9 and TRBJ1-6; 7 bases align to TRBD1. The read halts 3 residues ahead of the CDR3 end, with the missing end drawn from the germline J gene. CDR3 length: 14 residues. Trimming cost V 9 bases and J 3 bases; bases outside gene matches: 5. From germline, CDR1 is SEHNR and CDR2 FQNEAQ (reference sequence).

The CDR3 region is CASSVGRSPTNEKLFF. The CDR3 bases that were read are TGTGCCAGCAGTGTTGGCAGATCCCCAACTAATGAAAAA. The chain combines TRBV6-1 with TRBJ1-4; D gene uncertain. The read comes to an end 3 residues before the CDR3 does, leaving the germline J gene to fill in the end. Germline CDR1 reads MNHNS; CDR2 reads SASEGT. The CDR3 length is 16 residues. V was trimmed by 4 bases and J by 0 bases, leaving 12 bases between them.

As for this clone: The observed sequence ends 3 residues before the CDR3 terminus, with the missing tail filled in from the germline J gene. V and J are TRBV5-1 and TRBJ2-6, with 11 bases lining up with TRBD1. The CDR3 is made up of 17 amino acids. The V gene's germline CDR1 is SGHRS and CDR2 YFSETQ. The V and J ends lost 4 bases and 1 base, in that order; junction bases with no gene match: 4. CDR3 DNA (partial): TGCGCCAGCAGCGGCGGACAGGGGGCATCTGGGGCCAACGTC. Protein product: CASSGGQGASGANV. The complete CDR3 reads CASSGGQGASGANVLTF. Combining the CDR3 with reference TRBV5-1 and TRBJ2-6 gives the whole variable domain KAGVTQTPRYLIKTRGQQVTLSCSPISGHRSVSWYQQTPGQGLQFLFEYFSETQRNKGNFPGRFSGRQFSNSRSEMNVSTLELGDSALYLCASSGGQGASGANVLTFGAGSRLTVL.

For this clone: The CDR3 end is not reached by the read, which stops 3 residues before it; the germline J gene fills it in. The J gene is TRBJ1-1, the V gene TRBV11-2; maybe TRBD1 (6 bases). Trimming removed 5 bases at V and 5 bases at J, with 15 bases between. CDR1 and CDR2 from the germline V gene are SGHAT and FQNNGV. The length of the CDR3 is 14 residues. The covered CDR3 bases are TGTGCCAGCAGCACTTCGACAGGTCAAACTGAA. Protein: CASSTSTGQTE. The whole CDR3 sequence is CASSTSTGQTEAFF.

A remark on this clone: The sequenced fragment ends 3 residues before the CDR3 boundary, so the rest is inferred from the germline J gene. This chain uses TRBV2 with TRBJ2-1; TRBD2 is a possible D gene (7 bases). The CDR3 extends over 14 amino acids. Deletions cut 7 bases from V and 3 bases from J, with 13 bases between. Looked up from germline, CDR1 is SNHLY and CDR2 is FYNNEI. This chain's CDR3 is CASTRGGGYNEQFF. The sequenced part of the CDR3 DNA is TGTGCCAGCACGCGAGGGGGGGGCTACAATGAG.

Of note for this clone: The CDR3 end lies 3 residues beyond the end of the read and is filled in from the germline J gene. J is TRBJ2-7 and V is TRBV28; the match to TRBD1 covers 8 bases. This CDR3 spans 15 amino acids. Trimming removed 5 bases from V and 2 bases from J; junction bases left unmatched: 8. Germline loops: CDR1 MDHEN, CDR2 SYDVKM. The CDR3 loop reads CASSRSGQVPYEQYF. The sequenced part of the CDR3 DNA is TGTGCCAGCAGTCGATCGGGACAGGTCCCCTACGAG.

About this clone: The CDR3 end is not reached by the read, which stops 3 residues before it; the germline J gene fills it in. The genes are TRBV7-9 and TRBJ1-4; 8 bases align to TRBD1. The CDR3 is 14 amino acids. Germline assignment: CDR1 SEHNR and CDR2 FQNEAQ (reference sequence). The CDR3 spells CASSSTGVDSPLFF. The CDR3 DNA, read in part, is TGTGCCAGCAGCTCGACAGGGGTTGATTCACCA.

Worth noting for this clone: From the germline J gene comes the end of the CDR3, since the read stops 3 residues before it. The V gene is TRBV4-1, the J gene TRBJ2-3, with 11 bases identical to TRBD2. This CDR3 spans 18 amino acids. After removal of 4 bases from V and 4 bases from J, the junction contained 13 bases not matched to a gene. Germline V gene sequence: CDR1 MGHRA, CDR2 YSYEKL. The CDR3 sequence is CASSLLYRETSGADTQYF. The covered CDR3 bases are TGCGCCAGCAGCCTCCTCTATCGAGAGACTAGCGGGGCAGATACG.

Incomplete CDR3 DNA: TGTGCCAGCAGCTTCGGGTCCTATGGC. Translation gives CASSFGSYG. The full CDR3 is CASSFGSYGYTF. This chain joins TRBV5-5 and TRBJ1-2; D remains unclear. The missing CDR3 end, 3 residues past where the read stops, is filled in from the germline J gene. This CDR3 region has 12 residues. CDR1 and CDR2 from the germline V gene are SGHKS and YYEKEE (reference sequence). V lost 2 bases to trimming and J lost 4 bases, with 6 bases between them.

As to this clone: From the germline J gene comes the end of the CDR3, since the read stops 3 residues before it. The chain is built from TRBV7-3 and TRBJ2-3; 9 bases are a match to TRBD1. V lost 5 bases and J lost 1; bases outside the gene matches: 7. The germline CDR1 and CDR2 sequences are SGHTA and FQGTGA. This CDR3 spans 16 amino acids. CDR3 sequence: CASSTDRGRGTDTQYF. Incomplete CDR3 DNA: TGTGCCAGCAGCACGGACAGGGGTCGGGGCACAGATACG.

As for this clone: The DNA ends 3 residues before the CDR3 does, and the rest of the CDR3 is filled in from the germline J gene. This chain connects TRBV18 to TRBJ2-5; 13 bases are a match to TRBD2. The CDR3 has 17 amino acids. V was pared by 2 bases and J by 6 bases, with 9 bases of the junction left unmatched. In germline, CDR1 is KGHSH, CDR2 LQKENI. The covered CDR3 bases are TGTGCCAGCTCACCAGGGACTAGCGGGGATGATTGGAAGACC. Translated, it gives CASSPGTSGDDWKT. The whole CDR3 region reads CASSPGTSGDDWKTQYF.

Comment on this clone: The missing CDR3 end, 3 residues past where the read stops, is filled in from the germline J gene. V usage is TRBV2 and J usage is TRBJ1-5; weak D call: TRBD1 (5 bases). The CDR3 spans 13 residues. Germline CDR1 and CDR2: SNHLY and FYNNEI. V gave up 2 bases and J gave up 4 bases, with 6 bases separating them. CDR3 region: CASSENRNQPQHF. The part of the CDR3 DNA that was read is TGTGCCAGCAGTGAAAACAGGAATCAGCCC. Drawing the rest from reference TRBV2 and TRBJ1-5, the complete variable domain is EPEVTQTPSHQVTQMGQEVILRCVPISNHLYFYWYRQILGQKVEFLVSFYNNEISEKSEIFDDQFSVERPDGSNFTLKIRSTKLEDSAMYFCASSENRNQPQHFGDGTRLSIL.

A note on this clone: The CDR3 end falls 3 residues outside the read, so it is completed with the germline J gene. Within the sample, other DNA sequences also encode this same CDR3. The chain carries TRBV4-2 and TRBJ2-3; 15 nucleotides align to TRBD2. CDR3 length equals 16 residues. Germline V CDR1 and CDR2: LGHNA, YNFKEQ. The junction had 0 bases not matched to a gene; V was cut back by 1 base and J by 4 bases. The CDR3 loop reads CASSQGTSGGADTQYF. CDR3 bases read: TGTGCCAGCAGCCAAGGGACTAGCGGGGGGGCAGATACG.

Incomplete CDR3 DNA: TGTGCCAGCACGGCAACCATCGGGGATACG. Translating it yields CASTATIGDT. The CDR3, in full, reads CASTATIGDTQYF. The chain carries TRBV25-1 and TRBJ2-3; D unresolved. The CDR3 end is not reached by the read, which stops 3 residues before it; the germline J gene fills it in. V lost 7 bases, J lost 6 bases, and 14 bases lay in between. The CDR3 totals 13 residues. Germline CDR1 MGHDK, CDR2 SYGVNS.

Note on this clone: Relative to the germline gene, one junction end is altered; a read error may explain this. The missing CDR3 end, 3 residues past where the read stops, is filled in from the germline J gene. Other DNA sequences in the sample encode the same CDR3. The chain is built from TRBV13 and TRBJ1-3; tentatively, D is TRBD1 (5 bases). Looked up from germline, CDR1 is PRHDT and CDR2 is FYEKMQ (reference sequence). The CDR3 is 16 amino acids. CDR3 residues: CASSFGASPAGNTIYF. The part of the CDR3 DNA that was read is TGTGCCAGCAGCTTTGGGGCATCTCCGGCTGGAAACACG.

Turning to this clone: With the read ending 3 residues before the CDR3 end, the germline J gene is used to fill in that end. The genes are TRBV13 and TRBJ1-6; the D is unclear. CDR1 is PRHDT and CDR2 is FYEKMQ in the germline V gene (reference sequence). The CDR3 has 12 residues. The V end was cut by 0 bases, the J end by 10 bases, with 4 bases between. The DNA read from the CDR3 is TGTGCCAGCAGCTTAGGCGGGTCACCC. Residues: CASSLGGSP. In full, the CDR3 is CASSLGGSPLHF.

About this clone itself: The read halts 3 residues ahead of the CDR3 end, with the missing end drawn from the germline J gene. V usage is TRBV5-6 and J usage is TRBJ2-2; 7 nucleotides line up with TRBD1. Germline lookup yields CDR1 SGHDT and CDR2 YYEEEE. The CDR3 consists of 15 residues. The CDR3 sequence is CASSYSGTANSPLFF. The sequenced part of the CDR3 DNA is TGTGCCAGCAGCTACTCTGGGACAGCGAATTCACCG.